This T cell receptor beta chain was found in a study of T cells in localized non-small cell lung cancer. This table comes from immunoSEQ multiplex PCR, and its TCRdb copy is limited to in-frame clones, with some not included. The profile shows about 52,000 clones, roughly 90% of them singletons. Trimming took 5 bases from V and 1 from J; bases not matched to a gene: 14. The germline V gene has CDR1 SGHNT and CDR2 YENEEA. The CDR3 runs to 18 residues. This receptor was identified in a male donor at least 60 years old with stage III squamous cell lung carcinoma. This sample comprised peripheral blood, obtained before any cancer treatment. The genes are TRBV11-3 and TRBJ2-5, with 9 bases lining up with TRBD2. The CDR3 nucleotides read TGTGCCAGCAGCCCGGGTGTAAGTCTAGCGGGGCTCCAAGAGACCCAGTACTTC. Translation: CASSPGVSLAGLQETQYF.